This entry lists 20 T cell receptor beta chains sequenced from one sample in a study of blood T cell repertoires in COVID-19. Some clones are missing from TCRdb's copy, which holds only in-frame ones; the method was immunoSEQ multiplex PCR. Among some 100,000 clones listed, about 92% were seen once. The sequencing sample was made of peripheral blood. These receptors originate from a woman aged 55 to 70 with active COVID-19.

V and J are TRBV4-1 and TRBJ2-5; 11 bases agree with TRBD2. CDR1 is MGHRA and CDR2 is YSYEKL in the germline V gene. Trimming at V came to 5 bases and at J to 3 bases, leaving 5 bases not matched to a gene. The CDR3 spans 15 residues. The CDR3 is CASSASGGSEETQYF. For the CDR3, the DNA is TGCGCCAGCAGCGCTAGCGGGGGGTCGGAAGAGACCCAGTACTTC.

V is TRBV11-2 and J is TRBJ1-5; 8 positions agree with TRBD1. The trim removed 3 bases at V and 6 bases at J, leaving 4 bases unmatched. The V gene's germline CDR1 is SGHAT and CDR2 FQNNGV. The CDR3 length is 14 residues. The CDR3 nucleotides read TGTGCCAGCAGCTTGACAGGGGAAGCTCAGCCCCAGCATTTT. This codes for CASSLTGEAQPQHF.

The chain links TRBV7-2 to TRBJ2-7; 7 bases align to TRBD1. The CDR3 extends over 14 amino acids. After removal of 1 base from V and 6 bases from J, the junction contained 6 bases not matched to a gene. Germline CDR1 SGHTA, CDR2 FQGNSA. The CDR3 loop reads CASSLVTGQTEQYF. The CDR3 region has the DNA TGTGCCAGCAGCTTAGTCACGGGACAGACCGAGCAGTACTTC.

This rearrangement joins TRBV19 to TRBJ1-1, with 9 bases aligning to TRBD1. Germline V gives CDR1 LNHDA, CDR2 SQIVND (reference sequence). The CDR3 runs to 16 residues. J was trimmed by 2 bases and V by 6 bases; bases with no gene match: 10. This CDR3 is CASSSGRDRVNTEAFF. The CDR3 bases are TGTGCCAGTAGCAGCGGCCGGGACAGGGTAAACACTGAAGCTTTCTTT.

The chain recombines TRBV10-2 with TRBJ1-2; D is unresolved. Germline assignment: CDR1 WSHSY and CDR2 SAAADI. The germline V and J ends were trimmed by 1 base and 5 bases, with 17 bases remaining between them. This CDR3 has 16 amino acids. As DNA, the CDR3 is TGCGCCAGCAGTGAGTTTCGGGGAAGTGGAGAGTATGGCTACACCTTC. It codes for CASSEFRGSGEYGYTF.

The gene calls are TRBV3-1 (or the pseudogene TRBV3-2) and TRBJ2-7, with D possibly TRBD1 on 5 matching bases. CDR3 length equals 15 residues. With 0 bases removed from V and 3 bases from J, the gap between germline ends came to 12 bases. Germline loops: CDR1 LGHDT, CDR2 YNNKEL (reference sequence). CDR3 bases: TGTGCCAGCAGCCAAGATACAGGCAGGGTCTACGAGCAGTACTTC. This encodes CASSQDTGRVYEQYF.

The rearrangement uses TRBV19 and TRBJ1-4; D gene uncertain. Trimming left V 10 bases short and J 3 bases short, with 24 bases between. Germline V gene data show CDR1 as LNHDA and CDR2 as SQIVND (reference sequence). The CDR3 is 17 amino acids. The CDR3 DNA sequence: TGTGCCACCTACGACCCGGGATTGTGGGGTTCTAATGAAAAACTGTTTTTT. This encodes CATYDPGLWGSNEKLFF.

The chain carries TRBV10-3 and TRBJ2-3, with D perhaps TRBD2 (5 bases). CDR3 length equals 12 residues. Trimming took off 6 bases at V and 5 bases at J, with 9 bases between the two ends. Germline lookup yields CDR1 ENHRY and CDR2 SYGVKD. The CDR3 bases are TGTGCCATCAGCCAAGAGGGAGATACGCAGTATTTT. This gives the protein CAISQEGDTQYF.

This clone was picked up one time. The CDR3 region has the DNA TGTGCCAGCAGCCTGCCAACTAGCGTCGGCTCCTACAATGAGCAGTTCTTC. Protein sequence: CASSLPTSVGSYNEQFF. This chain uses TRBV5-6 with TRBJ2-1; 7 bases align to TRBD2. The V gene's germline CDR1 is SGHDT and CDR2 YYEEEE. V shed 4 bases, J shed 0 bases, and the junction held 10 bases outside the gene matches. The CDR3 has 17 residues.

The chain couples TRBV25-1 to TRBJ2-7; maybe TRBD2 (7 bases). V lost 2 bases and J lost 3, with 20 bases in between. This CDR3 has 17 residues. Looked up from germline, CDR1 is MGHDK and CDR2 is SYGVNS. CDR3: CASSESSGAGAFYEQYF. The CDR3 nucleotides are TGTGCCAGCAGTGAAAGCTCAGGCGCGGGGGCCTTCTACGAGCAGTACTTC.

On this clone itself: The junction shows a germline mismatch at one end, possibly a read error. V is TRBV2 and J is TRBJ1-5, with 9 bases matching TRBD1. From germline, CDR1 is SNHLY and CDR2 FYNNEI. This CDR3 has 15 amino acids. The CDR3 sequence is CASSAQTGGNQPQHF. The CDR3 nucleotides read TGTGCCAGCAGTGCCCAAACAGGGGGCAACCAGCCCCAGCATTTT.

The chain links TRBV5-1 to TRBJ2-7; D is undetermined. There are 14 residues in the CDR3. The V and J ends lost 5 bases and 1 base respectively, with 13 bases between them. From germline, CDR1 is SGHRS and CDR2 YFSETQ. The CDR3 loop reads CASSLENPSYEQYF. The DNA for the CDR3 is TGCGCCAGCAGTTTAGAAAACCCTTCCTACGAGCAGTACTTC.

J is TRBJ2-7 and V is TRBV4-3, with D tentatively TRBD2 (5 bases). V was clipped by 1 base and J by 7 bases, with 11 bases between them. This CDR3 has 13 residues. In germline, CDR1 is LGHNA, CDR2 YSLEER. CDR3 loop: CASSQGFGEEQYF. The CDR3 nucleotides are TGCGCCAGCAGCCAAGGGTTTGGGGAGGAGCAGTACTTC.

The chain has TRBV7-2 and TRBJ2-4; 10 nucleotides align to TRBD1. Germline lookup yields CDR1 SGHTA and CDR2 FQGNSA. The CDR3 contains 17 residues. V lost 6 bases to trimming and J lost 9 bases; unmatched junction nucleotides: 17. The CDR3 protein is CASRMGTGERGRTIQYF. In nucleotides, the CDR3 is TGTGCCAGCAGGATGGGGACAGGGGAGAGGGGGAGAACCATTCAGTACTTC.

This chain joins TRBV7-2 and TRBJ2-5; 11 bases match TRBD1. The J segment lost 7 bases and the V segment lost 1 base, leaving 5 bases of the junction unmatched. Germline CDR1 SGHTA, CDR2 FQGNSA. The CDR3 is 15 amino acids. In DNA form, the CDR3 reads TGTGCCAGCAGCTTAGGGACAGGGGGCGCGGGGACCCAGTACTTC. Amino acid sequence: CASSLGTGGAGTQYF.

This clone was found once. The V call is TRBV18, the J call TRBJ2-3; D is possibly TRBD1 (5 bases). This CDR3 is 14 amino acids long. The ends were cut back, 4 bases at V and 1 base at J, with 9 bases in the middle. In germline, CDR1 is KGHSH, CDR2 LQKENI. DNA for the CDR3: TGTGCCAGCTCACTTATACAGGGCACAGATACGCAGTATTTT. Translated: CASSLIQGTDTQYF.

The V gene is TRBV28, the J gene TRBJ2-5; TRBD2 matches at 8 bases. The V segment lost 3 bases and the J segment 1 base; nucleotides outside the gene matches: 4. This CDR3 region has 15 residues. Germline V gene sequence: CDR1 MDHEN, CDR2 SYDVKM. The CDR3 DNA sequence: TGTGCCAGCAGTTTGGGGCTAGCGGGCCAAGAGACCCAGTACTTC. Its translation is CASSLGLAGQETQYF.

In DNA, the CDR3 is TGTGCCAGCAGCCGGACTAGCGGGAAGACCTACGAGCAGTACTTC. Its translation is CASSRTSGKTYEQYF. This chain joins TRBV28 and TRBJ2-7, with 12 bases lining up with TRBD2. V lost 6 bases, J lost 2 bases, and 5 bases stayed unmatched. Germline values: CDR1 MDHEN, CDR2 SYDVKM. This CDR3 spans 15 amino acids.

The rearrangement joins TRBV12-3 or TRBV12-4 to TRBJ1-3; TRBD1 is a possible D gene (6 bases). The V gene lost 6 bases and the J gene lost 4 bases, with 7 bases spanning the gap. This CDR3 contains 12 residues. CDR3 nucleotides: TGTGCCAGCAGAGGACAGGGAAACACCATATATTTT. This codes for CASRGQGNTIYF.

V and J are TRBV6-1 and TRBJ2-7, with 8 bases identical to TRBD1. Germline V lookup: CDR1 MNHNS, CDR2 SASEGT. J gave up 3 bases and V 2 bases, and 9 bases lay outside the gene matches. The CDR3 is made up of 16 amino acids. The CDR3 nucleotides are TGTGCCAGCAGTGAACATTGGGGGACAGGTGGCTACGAGCAGTACTTC. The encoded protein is CASSEHWGTGGYEQYF.